The TCR beta chain described here comes from a study of response to subunit inactivated influenza vaccine. TCRdb ran MiXCR on the RT-PCR reads and lists one entry per CDR3 protein. In the table there are roughly 700,000 distinct CDR3 sequences, around 14% of which are singletons. This CDR3 is 15 amino acids long. V lost 3 bases, J lost 3 bases, and 15 bases lay in between. Germline values: CDR1 SGHDT, CDR2 YYEEEE. The V call is TRBV5-6, the J call TRBJ1-1; D is possibly TRBD1 (5 bases). This material consisted of PBMCs from blood, taken 11 to 12 days after vaccination. The sequence derives from a man aged 45-65 years who received an inactivated influenza vaccine. The CDR3 region has the DNA TGTGCCAGCAGCTCCTCCCGGGACGGCCACACTGAAGCTTTCTTT. Its protein product is CASSSSRDGHTEAFF.